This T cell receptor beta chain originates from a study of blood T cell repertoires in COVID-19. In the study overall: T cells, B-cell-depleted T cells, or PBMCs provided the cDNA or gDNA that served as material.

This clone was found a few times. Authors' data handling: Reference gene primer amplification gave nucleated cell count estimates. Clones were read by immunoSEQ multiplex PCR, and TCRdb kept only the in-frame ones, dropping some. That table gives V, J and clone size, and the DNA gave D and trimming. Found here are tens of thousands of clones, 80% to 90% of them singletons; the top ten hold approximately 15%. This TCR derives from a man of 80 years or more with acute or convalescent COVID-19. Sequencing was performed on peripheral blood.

The CDR3 sequence: CASKPTLGAQPQHF. In DNA form, the CDR3 reads TGCGCCAGCAAACCGACTCTTGGGGCCCAGCCCCAGCATTTT. The chain joins TRBV5-1 to TRBJ1-5, with D perhaps TRBD1 (5 bases). The V end lost 6 bases, the J end lost 7 bases, and 17 bases lay between the germline ends. Looked up from germline, CDR1 is SGHRS and CDR2 is YFSETQ. This CDR3 spans 14 amino acids.